The present TCR beta chain was sequenced within a study of T cell repertoires in cytomegalovirus infection. TCRdb used MiXCR to reprocess the reads, holding one entry per CDR3 protein. This table has 250,000 or so distinct CDR3 sequences, approximately 9.1% appearing once. Many counts were recorded for this clonotype. The TCR sequence derives from a human donor in good health (CMV status not recorded). Some clones in this sample may be carry-over from other donors' samples. The sequenced material came from PBMCs.

Written as DNA, the CDR3 is TGTGCCAGCAGCTCCCGGACAGGGGGAAATTCACCCCTCCACTTT. Amino acids: CASSSRTGGNSPLHF. The chain is built from TRBV7-2 and TRBJ1-6; 10 nucleotides match TRBD1. With V trimmed by 4 bases and J by 7 bases, 4 bases remained unmatched. This CDR3 spans 15 amino acids. The germline V gene has CDR1 SGHTA and CDR2 FQGNSA.